Included here is one T cell receptor beta chain sequence, with context. It has no known antigen specificity. No much larger clone exists at a distance of one base, and base qualities are not known. The CDR3 regions of human TCRbeta chains were analyzed by immunosequencing. Turning to the authors' computational methods: TCRs in the repertoires were compared against a reference library of SARS-CoV-2-specific TCRs that had been generated with the MIRA antigen-specificity platform. Breadth was defined as the fraction of unique TCRs that were SARS-CoV-2-associated. Depth was defined as the fraction of total T cells that were SARS-CoV-2-associated. Using the MIRA data, each spike-specific TCR was assigned both to the spike region to which the TCR was reactive and to a CD4 or CD8 class. Log10-transformed breadth and depth values were compared by one-way ANOVA with Sidak's multiple comparisons tests. TCRdb provides this immuneACCESS table in a form limited to in-frame rearrangements. Some clones are lacking; in checked studies, under half of them reflect an unresolved V gene, and why the rest are absent is not known. V, J and clone size were drawn from that table, and D and trimming were deduced from the DNA. The sample has approximately 150,000 clones on record, more than 85% of them singletons. Approximately 0.88% of the sample belongs to the ten largest clones.

This sample is part of a study of T cell responses to AZD1222 COVID-19 vaccine (dated by TCRdb to the early 2020s). Notes on the research overall: AZD1222 recipients whose second dose came at about 4 weeks and those whose second dose came at about 12 weeks were combined into one group, since spike-specific TCR depth and breadth did not differ between the two schedules. TCR sequencing was performed for 233 trial participants, of whom about 200 were given two doses of AZD1222 and approximately 25 were given two doses of MenACWY control vaccine. Trial participants were enrolled by age into subgroups of 18-55, 56-69 and 70-plus years, and about 150, 27 and 61 TCR-sequenced participants, respectively, were included in these subgroups. Study-wide conclusions, independent of this receptor: CD4 TCRs associated with the vaccine covered the entire spike protein, and the dominant responses were in regions 160-218 and 743-854. After two AZD1222 doses, spike-specific TCR breadth and depth were significantly higher than at day 0 and than in MenACWY recipients. Only six or seven AZD1222 recipients were SARS-CoV-2 seropositive at baseline, limiting conclusions about previously exposed vaccinees. Because no samples from the day 14 peak response were available, repertoires could be characterized only after the peak T cell response. Reportedly, close to half of the unique spike-specific TCRs recognized epitopes lying outside the regions that are mutated in the B.1.351 and B.1.1.7 variants. Participants were mostly white British and included more females than males, and it was suggested by the authors that clonal diversity may have been underestimated. The 56-69-year group was small, and its depth increase did not reach significance, likely because of low power.

The time point label corresponds to: baseline before first vaccination. Samples from vaccinated people were obtained from the UK trials COV001 and COV002, which included a single-blind randomized controlled phase 2/3 trial of AZD1222 (ChAdOx1 nCoV-19) in healthy adults. For TCRbeta chain sequencing, PBMC samples were collected from trial participants at day 0 and at day 28 after the second dose. The source was peripheral blood, collected on day 0 of AZD1222 vaccination. The receptor was isolated from an adult in good health.

At the DNA level, the sequence is TGTGCCAGCAGTTGGGGGGGTGACATCTATGAGCAGTTCTTC. It specifies CASSWGGDIYEQFF. The receptor chain draws on TRBV7-2 and TRBJ2-1, and 7 junction bases match TRBD2. The CDR3, from cysteine to phenylalanine, totals 14 residues. Just the 42-base CDR3 DNA is kept, in frame starting at base 1. Trimmed from V: 6 bases; trimmed from J: 8 bases; junction bases lacking a gene match: 10. The germline V gene yields SGHTA for CDR1 and FQGNSA for CDR2. Reference TRBV7-2 and TRBJ2-1 genes cover what lies past the CDR3, so the full variable domain is GAGVSQSPSNKVTEKGKDVELRCDPISGHTALYWYRQSLGQGLEFLIYFQGNSAPDKSGLPSDRFSAERTGGSVSTLTIQRTQQEDSAVYLCASSWGGDIYEQFFGPGTRLTVL.